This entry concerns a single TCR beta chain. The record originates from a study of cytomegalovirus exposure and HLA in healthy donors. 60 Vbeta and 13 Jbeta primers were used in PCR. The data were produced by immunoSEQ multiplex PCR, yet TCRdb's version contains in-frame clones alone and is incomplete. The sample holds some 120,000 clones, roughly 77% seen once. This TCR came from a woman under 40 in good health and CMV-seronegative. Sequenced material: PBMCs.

CDR3 protein: CASKWTVVSYEQYF. CDR3 nucleotide sequence: TGTGCCAGTAAGTGGACAGTCGTTTCCTACGAGCAGTACTTC. The chain employs TRBV19 and TRBJ2-7; D possibly corresponds to TRBD1 (6 bases). Germline V CDR1 and CDR2: LNHDA, SQIVND (reference sequence). This CDR3 spans 14 amino acids. Trimming cost V 7 bases and J 1 base, with 14 bases left between them.